Listed below are T cell receptor beta chains from one sample, sequenced in a study of OX40 agonist ivuxolimab in advanced cancers. Clones were sequenced by immunoSEQ multiplex PCR, and TCRdb holds only the in-frame ones, with some missing. The sample comprises just over 95,000 clones, nearly 90% of which are singletons, and under 0.2% rests with the top ten. This specimen consisted of CD4+ or CD8+ T cells sorted from blood, obtained in a trial of the OX40 agonist ivuxolimab. Receptors originate from an adult with an advanced solid tumor such as melanoma, head and neck, liver or kidney cancer. CDR3s include the opening cysteine and the closing phenylalanine or tryptophan. Each record gives: J gene, clone size, D gene, V gene, CDR3 DNA, CDR3 protein. D genes are given only for firm matches. Only some rows state a clone size, as once, few, many or a class for expanded clones.

TRBJ2-7 | NA | TRBD1 | TRBV2 | TGTGCCACCCTGGACAGGGGTGGTGGGCAGTACTTC | CATLDRGGGQYF
TRBJ2-6 | NA | TRBD1 | TRBV6-4 | TGTGCCAGCAGCCCGGGACAGGGTTACTCTGGGGCCAACGTCCTGACTTTC | CASSPGQGYSGANVLTF
TRBJ2-1 | NA | TRBD2 | TRBV7-6 | TGTGCCAGCAGCTCAACTAGCGGGAATGGTCATGAGCAGTTCTTC | CASSSTSGNGHEQFF
TRBJ2-3 | once | TRBD2 | TRBV30 | TGTGCCTGGAGTGTATTCAGCGGGGGGAGCACAGATACGCAGTATTTT | CAWSVFSGGSTDTQYF
TRBJ1-2 | NA | TRBD1 | TRBV6-5 | TGTGCCAGCAAGGACAGGGGCCCCTATGGCTACACCTTC | CASKDRGPYGYTF
TRBJ1-6 | NA | NA | TRBV18 | TGTGCCAGCTCACTTCCGACAGGAATGGGCTCACCCCTCCACTTT | CASSLPTGMGSPLHF
TRBJ2-5 | NA | NA | TRBV14 | TGTGCCAGCAGCCAGGGACTCATGATGCCCCAGTACTTC | CASSQGLMMPQYF
TRBJ1-1 | NA | NA | TRBV4-1 | TGCGCCAGCAGCCAAGGCGGCTCTGAAGCTTTCTTT | CASSQGGSEAFF
TRBJ1-2 | NA | TRBD1 | TRBV30 | TGTGCCCTGACAGGGCCCCATGCCAGGGGTGGCTACACCTTC | CALTGPHARGGYTF
TRBJ2-7 | NA | TRBD2 | TRBV5-1 | TGCGCCAGCAGTTTCCGGACTAGCGGCCTCGAGCAGTACTTC | CASSFRTSGLEQYF
TRBJ1-2 | NA | TRBD1 | TRBV4-1 | TGCGCCAGCAGCCTTGTACAGGGGGAGGTCTATGGCTACACCTTC | CASSLVQGEVYGYTF
TRBJ2-1 | NA | NA | TRBV6-1 | TGTGCCAGCAAAGAGCGGGCCAGGAATGAGCAGTTCTTC | CASKERARNEQFF
TRBJ2-2 | NA | NA | TRBV5-1 | TGCGCCAGTTTACAGGGCGCGGGGGCCGGGGAGCTGTTTTTT | CASLQGAGAGELFF
TRBJ2-5 | NA | NA | TRBV10-3 | TGTGCCATCAGTGCTTCCGGGCAAAAAGAGACCCAGTACTTC | CAISASGQKETQYF
TRBJ1-5 | NA | NA | TRBV6-1 | TGTGCCAGCTCTCGCGGGGGCAATCAGCCCCAGCATTTT | CASSRGGNQPQHF
TRBJ2-1 | NA | TRBD2 | TRBV2 | TGTGCCAGCAGTGAACTAGCGGGGGAATACAATGAGCAGTTCTTC | CASSELAGEYNEQFF
TRBJ2-2 | NA | NA | TRBV28 | TGTGCCAGCTGTTTTGCGAACACCGGGGAGCTGTTTTTT | CASCFANTGELFF
TRBJ2-1 | NA | NA | TRBV14 | TGTGCCAGCAGCCAAAACTTAGGGATCCACAATGAGCAGTTCTTC | CASSQNLGIHNEQFF